Below, one T cell receptor beta chain is given with its context. The target of this receptor is not known. No much larger clone exists at a distance of one base, and base qualities are not known. The data belong to a study of Ad26.COV2.S vaccination and SARS-CoV-2 variants (dated by TCRdb to the early 2020s). In the study overall: Donors in the vaccine arm were drawn from COV1001, a multicentre, randomized, double-blind, placebo-controlled phase I-IIa trial testing Ad26.COV2.S in healthy adults. Ad26.COV2.S was administered intramuscularly at a dose of 5x10^10 or 1x10^11 viral particles, either as one shot or as two shots given 56 days apart. TCRbeta repertoire sequencing was used to assess the specificity and breadth of SARS-CoV-2-reactive T cell receptors after Ad26.COV2.S vaccination. A total of around 32 samples were included in the TCR-sequenced set, comprising around 19 Ad26.COV2.S vaccine recipients, 5 placebo recipients and 8 SARS-CoV-2 convalescent individuals. Trial participants were randomized into five groups of five, in which low-dose or high-dose Ad26.COV2.S was given once or twice, or placebo was given on both occasions. Throughout the experiments and outcome assessment, investigators stayed blinded to trial group allocation. General conclusions and limits of the study: Spike-specific TCR breadth was higher in Ad26.COV2.S recipients than in placebo recipients (P = 0.0014). Substantial breadth of spike-specific CD8+ and CD4+ T cell responses was reported after vaccination. The study lacked the statistical power to compare responses across vaccine doses or regimens. It was noted by the authors that total T cell responses may have been underestimated by the TCR breadth and depth analyses. Vaccine and placebo recipients had comparable non-spike TCR breadth, which fits with the vaccine containing only spike.

The immunoSEQ Assay was used to sequence TCRbeta CDR3 regions. After extraction, genomic DNA underwent amplification by bias-controlled multiplex PCR, followed by high-throughput sequencing. Regarding the original processing steps: To quantify the absolute abundance of each unique TCRbeta CDR3 region, sequences were collapsed and filtered. T cell fraction was estimated by normalization of TCRbeta template counts to usable DNA, with usable DNA being measured through amplification of reference genes present in all nucleated cells. Repertoire TCRs were annotated as SARS-CoV-2-specific by exact matching of V gene, CDR3 amino acid sequence and J gene to a known reactive TCR set. The reference SARS-CoV-2 TCR set came from MIRA and was filtered for enrichment in COVID-19-positive ImmuneCODE repertoires, removing public or cross-reactive TCRs. Using the MIRA antigens, annotated TCRs were further analysed by specific ORF or by position within an ORF. Breadth was defined as annotated unique rearrangements over total unique productive rearrangements; depth was the summed frequency of those rearrangements. Group comparisons of TCR breadth used two-sided Wilcoxon rank-sum tests. The clones in this table, taken by TCRdb from immuneACCESS, are in-frame only. Not every clone is retained; where verified, under half of the shortfall comes from an unresolved V gene, and the cause of the rest is unknown. Clonal size and the V and J genes are those of that table, whereas D and trimming came from the DNA. This sample is represented by hundreds of thousands of clones; roughly nine tenths of them were singletons. About 1.5% of the sample is held by the ten biggest clonotypes.

Its CDR3 holds 12 amino acids, cysteine through phenylalanine. Left in the record is the CDR3 DNA by itself, 36 bases read in frame from the first base. The germline ends are 14 bases apart after V is trimmed by 10 bases and J by 7 bases. The germline V gene encodes CDR1 LNHDA and CDR2 SQIVND (reference sequence). The treatment or condition label, as the study defines it: roughly 20 received Ad26.COV2.S at low or high dose, single or two shots; roughly five received placebo; per-sample allocation not given. Repertoires of vaccine and placebo recipients were sequenced from samples taken on day 63 after the first injection. Cohort 1b enrolled about two dozen adults aged 18-55 years at a single site in Boston, USA, between 29 July and 7 August 2020. Ad26.COV2.S was a replication-incompetent adenovirus type 26 vector expressing a prefusion-stabilized SARS-CoV-2 spike protein from the original Wuhan strain.

Specimen: peripheral blood, collected in a trial of Ad26.COV2.S vaccine versus placebo. The clonotype originates from a person aged 18 to 65 who received the Ad26.COV2.S COVID-19 vaccine or a placebo. Recombination joined TRBV19 with TRBJ1-5, with the D gene uncertain. The CDR3 is CATDAPRQPQHF. DNA sequence: TGTGCCACGGACGCACCCAGGCAGCCCCAGCATTTT.